The clone carrying this TCR beta chain was found many times. Antigen: not known. These data belong to a study of T-cell reconstitution after alpha-beta-depleted transplantation in children. Study-wide results and caveats: Most T-cell counts and diversity one year after the transplant came from T cells that were newly produced. It was surviving recipient T cells and thymic progenitors that gave some patients high TCRbeta diversity at day 60.

This CDR3 contains 15 residues. Deletions cut 0 bases from V and 1 base from J, with 9 bases between. Germline V CDR1 and CDR2: SGHDT, YYEEEE. The TCRbeta library was prepared with unique molecular identifiers. TCRdb called the PCR reads again in MiXCR, with one record for every CDR3 protein. The table shows about 100,000 distinct CDR3 sequences, with about 6.4% occurring only once. The specimen comprised PBMCs, mostly from graft donor cells, sampled 360 days after TCRalphabeta/CD19-depleted stem cell transplant. J is TRBJ2-3 and V is TRBV5-6; D is unclear. The receptor was derived from a male patient aged 2-15 years who had a stem cell transplant for acute lymphoblastic leukemia, so the T cells may come from the graft donor. This CDR3 reads CASSLGAFGTDTQYF. The CDR3 region has the DNA TGTGCCAGCAGCTTGGGTGCTTTCGGCACAGATACGCAGTATTTT.